This TCR beta chain was sequenced in a study of T cells in Graves' hyperthyroidism and ophthalmopathy. Trimming stripped 0 bases from V and 0 bases from J, with 5 bases between. Germline V gene sequence: CDR1 KGHSH, CDR2 LQKENI. The CDR3 spans 15 residues. General study results and limits: The model predicted ophthalmopathy a median around 6.5 months before onset. A 13 V-J model separated ophthalmopathy from stable hyperthyroidism. Most clonotypes expanded in thyroid above 0.001 were likewise present in blood.

This clonotype was observed many times. Its specificity is not known. Criteria for exclusion of patients were uncontrolled infection, other autoimmune disease, pregnancy or lactation. There were TCR beta CDR3 regions amplified from RNA transcripts. TCR CDR3 regions were first amplified by RT-PCR with HTBI primers. MiXCR, run by TCRdb on the multiplex PCR reads, gives a single entry per CDR3 protein. The table shows some 650,000 distinct CDR3 sequences, with about 16% occurring only once. The V call is TRBV18, the J call TRBJ2-2; D gene unclear. Sequences were obtained from blood. The TCR comes from a woman aged 40 to 50 with Graves' ophthalmopathy. This CDR3 reads CASSPPGSNTGELFF. DNA of the CDR3: TGTGCCAGCTCACCACCAGGGTCGAACACCGGGGAGCTGTTTTTT.